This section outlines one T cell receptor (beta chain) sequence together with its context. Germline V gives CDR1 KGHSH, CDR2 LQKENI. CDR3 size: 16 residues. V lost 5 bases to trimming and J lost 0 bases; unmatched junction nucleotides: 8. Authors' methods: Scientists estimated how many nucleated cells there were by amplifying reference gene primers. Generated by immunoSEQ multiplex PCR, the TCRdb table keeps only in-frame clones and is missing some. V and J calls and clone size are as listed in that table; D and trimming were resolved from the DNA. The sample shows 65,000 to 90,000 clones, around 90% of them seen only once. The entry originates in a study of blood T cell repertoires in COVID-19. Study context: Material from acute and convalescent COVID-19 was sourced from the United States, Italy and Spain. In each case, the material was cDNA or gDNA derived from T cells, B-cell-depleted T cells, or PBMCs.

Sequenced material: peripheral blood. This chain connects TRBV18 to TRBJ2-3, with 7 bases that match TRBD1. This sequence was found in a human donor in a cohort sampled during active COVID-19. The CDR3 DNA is TGTGCCAGCTCATCCGACAGGGTCTCTAGCACAGATACGCAGTATTTT. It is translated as CASSSDRVSSTDTQYF. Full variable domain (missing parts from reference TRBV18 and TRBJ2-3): NAGVMQNPRHLVRRRGQEARLRCSPMKGHSHVYWYRQLPEEGLKFMVYLQKENIIDESGMPKERFSAEFPKEGPSILRIQQVVRGDSAAYFCASSSDRVSSTDTQYFGPGTRLTVL.